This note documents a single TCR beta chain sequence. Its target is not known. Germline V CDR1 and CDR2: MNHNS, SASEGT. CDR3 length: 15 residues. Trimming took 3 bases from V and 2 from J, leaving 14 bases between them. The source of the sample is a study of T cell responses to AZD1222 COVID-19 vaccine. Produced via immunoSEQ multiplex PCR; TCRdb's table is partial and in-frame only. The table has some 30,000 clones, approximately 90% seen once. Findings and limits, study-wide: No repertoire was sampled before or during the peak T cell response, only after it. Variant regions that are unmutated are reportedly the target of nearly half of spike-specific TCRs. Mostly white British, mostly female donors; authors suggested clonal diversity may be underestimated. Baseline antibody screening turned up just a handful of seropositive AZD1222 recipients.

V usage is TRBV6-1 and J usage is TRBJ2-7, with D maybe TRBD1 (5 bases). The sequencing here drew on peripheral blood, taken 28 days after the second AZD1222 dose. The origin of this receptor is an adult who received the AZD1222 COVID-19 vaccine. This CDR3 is CASSEDPGIAYEQYF. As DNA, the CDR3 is TGTGCCAGCAGTGAGGACCCAGGGATCGCCTACGAGCAGTACTTC.